This T cell receptor beta chain came from a study of technical replicates of blood from a handful of donors. The data were produced by immunoSEQ multiplex PCR, yet TCRdb's version contains in-frame clones alone and is incomplete. The sample consists of about 70,000 clones, 92% of them appearing once. This clone has just one count. V lost 8 bases and J 0 bases, leaving 8 bases between the germline ends. The CDR3 totals 12 residues. Germline CDR1 reads SNHLY; CDR2 reads FYNNEI. The sequenced material came from T cells isolated from PBMCs. This clonotype was obtained from a human donor in good health. This sequence joins TRBV2 and TRBJ2-7, with no clear D. The CDR3 DNA sequence: TGTGCCAGCTCGAGGAGCTCCTACGAGCAGTACTTC. This gives the protein CASSRSSYEQYF.